Shown below are 18 T cell receptor beta chains from a single sample sequenced in a study of shared clonotypes between healthy human individuals. Sequencing used immunoSEQ multiplex PCR; TCRdb keeps in-frame clones, though not all of them. The sample carries about 1.4 million clones, roughly 96% recorded once. The sequenced sample was naive CD4+ T cells sorted from blood. Subset: CD45RA+ positively selected. Receptor source: a man aged 25-40 years in good health.

This rearrangement joins TRBV5-4 to TRBJ2-2; 12 nucleotides line up with TRBD2. Germline CDR1 and CDR2: SGHNT and YYREEE (reference sequence). The CDR3 has 16 residues. V lost 4 bases, J lost 3 bases, and 4 bases stayed unmatched. In DNA form, the CDR3 reads TGTGCCAGCAGCCCGACTAGCGGGAGAGACACCGGGGAGCTGTTTTTT. Its translation is CASSPTSGRDTGELFF.

The rearrangement joins TRBV11-3 to TRBJ2-3; the match to TRBD2 covers 9 bases. Germline loops: CDR1 SGHNT, CDR2 YENEEA. CDR3 size: 16 residues. V lost 4 bases and J lost 6; bases outside the gene matches: 11. The chain's CDR3 is CASSSGLALTGDTQYF. In nucleotides, the CDR3 is TGTGCCAGCAGCTCGGGACTAGCTCTTACCGGCGATACGCAGTATTTT.

The V and J genes are TRBV5-4 and TRBJ2-7, with D uncertain. Deletions cut 0 bases from V and 7 bases from J, with 17 bases between. The CDR3 totals 15 residues. In germline, CDR1 is SGHNT, CDR2 YYREEE (reference sequence). CDR3 sequence (DNA): TGTGCCAGCAGCTTGGAGGTCGCGACCCCTGGGGAGCAGTACTTC. Its translation is CASSLEVATPGEQYF.

V is TRBV9 and J is TRBJ2-2; possible D gene TRBD2, 6 bases. With 3 bases removed from V and 4 bases from J, the gap between germline ends came to 22 bases. Germline V gives CDR1 SGDLS, CDR2 YYNGEE. The CDR3 is 18 amino acids. CDR3 in amino acids: CASSAAFGTPLSTGELFF. As DNA, the CDR3 is TGTGCCAGCAGCGCAGCCTTCGGGACTCCCCTATCCACCGGGGAGCTGTTTTTT.

The rearrangement joins TRBV7-2 to TRBJ2-5; 12 bases match TRBD2. The CDR3 has 15 residues. CDR1 SGHTA and CDR2 FQGNSA come from the germline V gene. Trimming at V came to 4 bases and at J to 5 bases, leaving 5 bases not matched to a gene. The CDR3 region is CASSSSSGREETQYF. In DNA, the CDR3 is TGTGCCAGCAGCTCCTCTAGCGGGAGGGAGGAGACCCAGTACTTC. Looking up the rest from reference TRBV7-2 and TRBJ2-5 gives the full variable domain: GAGVSQSPSNKVTEKGKDVELRCDPISGHTALYWYRQSLGQGLEFLIYFQGNSAPDKSGLPSDRFSAERTGGSVSTLTIQRTQQEDSAVYLCASSSSSGREETQYFGPGTRLLVL.

The chain joins TRBV28 to TRBJ1-5, with 7 positions matching TRBD1. This CDR3 spans 18 amino acids. CDR1 and CDR2 from the germline V gene are MDHEN and SYDVKM. The trim removed 3 bases at V and 4 bases at J, leaving 15 bases unmatched. CDR3 amino acids: CASSFSLSAGTENQPQHF. In nucleotides, the CDR3 is TGTGCCAGCAGTTTTAGCCTTTCAGCCGGGACAGAAAATCAGCCCCAGCATTTT.

The rearrangement joins TRBV5-5 to TRBJ1-4; D ambiguous. The CDR3 sequence is 13 residues long. Germline V gene lookup returns CDR1 SGHKS and CDR2 YYEKEE (reference sequence). Trimming took 0 bases from V and 6 from J, leaving 6 bases between them. CDR3 in amino acids: CASSLGQDEKLFF. Here the CDR3 DNA reads TGTGCCAGCAGCTTGGGTCAGGATGAAAAACTGTTTTTT. Looking up the rest from reference TRBV5-5 and TRBJ1-4 gives the full variable domain: DAGVTQSPTHLIKTRGQQVTLRCSPISGHKSVSWYQQVLGQGPQFIFQYYEKEERGRGNFPDRFSARQFPNYSSELNVNALLLGDSALYLCASSLGQDEKLFFGSGTQLSVL.

In DNA form, the CDR3 reads TGTGCCAGCAGCCGCTATTCCGGGACAGGGGTAAATGAGCAGTTCTTC. This encodes CASSRYSGTGVNEQFF. The chain has TRBV7-6 and TRBJ2-1; 10 bases line up with TRBD1. With V trimmed by 5 bases and J by 7 bases, 11 bases remained unmatched. The germline gives CDR1 SGHVS, CDR2 FNYEAQ. The CDR3 has 16 residues.

In DNA form, the CDR3 reads TGTGCCAGCAGTACAACAGGGGGGCGGGAGACCCAGTACTTC. This translates into CASSTTGGRETQYF. The rearrangement uses TRBV28 and TRBJ2-5; TRBD1 aligns across 8 bases. Losses at the gene ends were 5 bases for V and 5 bases for J; bases not matched to a gene: 7. There are 14 residues in the CDR3. Germline CDR1 and CDR2: MDHEN and SYDVKM.

This clone has only one observation. The rearrangement links TRBV7-2 to TRBJ1-5; 8 bases agree with TRBD1. The CDR3 length is 15 residues. The germline CDR1 and CDR2 sequences are SGHTA and FQGNSA. With 5 bases clipped from V and 4 bases from J, the junction kept 7 bases outside the gene matches. The CDR3 DNA sequence: TGTGCCAGCAGCACGTACAGGGGGGAGAATCAGCCCCAGCATTTT. This gives the protein CASSTYRGENQPQHF. The whole variable domain, filled in from reference TRBV7-2 and TRBJ1-5, reads GAGVSQSPSNKVTEKGKDVELRCDPISGHTALYWYRQSLGQGLEFLIYFQGNSAPDKSGLPSDRFSAERTGGSVSTLTIQRTQQEDSAVYLCASSTYRGENQPQHFGDGTRLSIL.

The chain has TRBV10-3 and TRBJ2-1; D might be TRBD2 (5 bases). Trimming shortened V by 3 bases and J by 5 bases, and 14 bases separated the two germline ends. The germline CDR1 and CDR2 sequences are ENHRY and SYGVKD. The CDR3 sequence is 15 residues long. The CDR3 DNA reads as TGTGCCATCAGTGACCCAGGACTCCCCCACAATGAGCAGTTCTTC. Residues: CAISDPGLPHNEQFF.

This chain joins TRBV6-5 and TRBJ2-1; 9 bases are shared with TRBD1. J was trimmed by 9 bases and V by 5 bases; bases with no gene match: 5. The CDR3 is 13 residues long. CDR1 and CDR2 (germline): MNHEY, SVGAGI. This CDR3 reads CASSRDRVSEQFF. The CDR3 coding sequence is TGTGCCAGCAGTCGGGACAGGGTGAGTGAGCAGTTCTTC.

V gene TRBV19 combines with J gene TRBJ1-3; no clear D gene. Trimming pared 6 bases from V and 4 bases from J, leaving 16 bases between. Per germline, CDR1 LNHDA and CDR2 SQIVND (reference sequence). The length of the CDR3 is 15 residues. This CDR3 reads CASSPPLGRGNTIYF. The CDR3 DNA reads TGTGCCAGTAGCCCTCCCCTAGGGCGGGGAAACACCATATATTTT.

This chain uses TRBV27 with TRBJ2-7; 9 bases are shared with TRBD1. Trimming at V came to 3 bases and at J to 8 bases, leaving 11 bases not matched to a gene. Germline-derived CDR1 and CDR2 are MNHEY and SMNVEV (reference sequence). This CDR3 has 15 residues. CDR3 sequence reads: CASSFGGGTGLKQYF. The CDR3 nucleotides read TGTGCCAGCAGTTTTGGTGGCGGGACAGGGTTGAAGCAGTACTTC.

The chain links TRBV7-9 to TRBJ2-2; unclear D gene. The CDR3 runs 14 residues. The germline CDR1 and CDR2 sequences are SEHNR and FQNEAQ (reference sequence). Trimming removed 0 bases from V and 5 bases from J, with 7 bases in between. CDR3 sequence reads: CASSLAMFTGELFF. DNA of the CDR3: TGTGCCAGCAGCTTAGCGATGTTTACCGGGGAGCTGTTTTTT.

This chain joins TRBV2 and TRBJ2-3, with no clear D. The germline V and J ends were trimmed by 5 bases and 0 bases, with 9 bases remaining between them. CDR1 and CDR2 (germline): SNHLY, FYNNEI. The CDR3 consists of 14 residues. The CDR3 DNA reads as TGTGCCAGCAGTTATTGGAGAAGCACAGATACGCAGTATTTT. This sequence encodes CASSYWRSTDTQYF.

The chain uses TRBV10-3 and TRBJ2-2; TRBD1 matches 7 bases. There are 13 residues in the CDR3. CDR1 is ENHRY and CDR2 is SYGVKD in the germline V gene. Trimming removed 4 bases from V and 6 bases from J; junction bases left unmatched: 2. The CDR3 loop is CAISGTGSGELFF. The CDR3 DNA sequence: TGTGCCATCAGTGGGACAGGCTCCGGGGAGCTGTTTTTT.

The chain recombines TRBV2 with TRBJ1-4, with 9 bases identical to TRBD1. Germline V gives CDR1 SNHLY, CDR2 FYNNEI. The trim removed 3 bases at V and 7 bases at J, leaving 12 bases unmatched. CDR3 length equals 17 residues. CDR3 amino acids: CASSEGTGRPIGEKLFF. As DNA, the CDR3 is TGTGCCAGCAGTGAGGGGACAGGGAGACCTATTGGTGAAAAACTGTTTTTT.